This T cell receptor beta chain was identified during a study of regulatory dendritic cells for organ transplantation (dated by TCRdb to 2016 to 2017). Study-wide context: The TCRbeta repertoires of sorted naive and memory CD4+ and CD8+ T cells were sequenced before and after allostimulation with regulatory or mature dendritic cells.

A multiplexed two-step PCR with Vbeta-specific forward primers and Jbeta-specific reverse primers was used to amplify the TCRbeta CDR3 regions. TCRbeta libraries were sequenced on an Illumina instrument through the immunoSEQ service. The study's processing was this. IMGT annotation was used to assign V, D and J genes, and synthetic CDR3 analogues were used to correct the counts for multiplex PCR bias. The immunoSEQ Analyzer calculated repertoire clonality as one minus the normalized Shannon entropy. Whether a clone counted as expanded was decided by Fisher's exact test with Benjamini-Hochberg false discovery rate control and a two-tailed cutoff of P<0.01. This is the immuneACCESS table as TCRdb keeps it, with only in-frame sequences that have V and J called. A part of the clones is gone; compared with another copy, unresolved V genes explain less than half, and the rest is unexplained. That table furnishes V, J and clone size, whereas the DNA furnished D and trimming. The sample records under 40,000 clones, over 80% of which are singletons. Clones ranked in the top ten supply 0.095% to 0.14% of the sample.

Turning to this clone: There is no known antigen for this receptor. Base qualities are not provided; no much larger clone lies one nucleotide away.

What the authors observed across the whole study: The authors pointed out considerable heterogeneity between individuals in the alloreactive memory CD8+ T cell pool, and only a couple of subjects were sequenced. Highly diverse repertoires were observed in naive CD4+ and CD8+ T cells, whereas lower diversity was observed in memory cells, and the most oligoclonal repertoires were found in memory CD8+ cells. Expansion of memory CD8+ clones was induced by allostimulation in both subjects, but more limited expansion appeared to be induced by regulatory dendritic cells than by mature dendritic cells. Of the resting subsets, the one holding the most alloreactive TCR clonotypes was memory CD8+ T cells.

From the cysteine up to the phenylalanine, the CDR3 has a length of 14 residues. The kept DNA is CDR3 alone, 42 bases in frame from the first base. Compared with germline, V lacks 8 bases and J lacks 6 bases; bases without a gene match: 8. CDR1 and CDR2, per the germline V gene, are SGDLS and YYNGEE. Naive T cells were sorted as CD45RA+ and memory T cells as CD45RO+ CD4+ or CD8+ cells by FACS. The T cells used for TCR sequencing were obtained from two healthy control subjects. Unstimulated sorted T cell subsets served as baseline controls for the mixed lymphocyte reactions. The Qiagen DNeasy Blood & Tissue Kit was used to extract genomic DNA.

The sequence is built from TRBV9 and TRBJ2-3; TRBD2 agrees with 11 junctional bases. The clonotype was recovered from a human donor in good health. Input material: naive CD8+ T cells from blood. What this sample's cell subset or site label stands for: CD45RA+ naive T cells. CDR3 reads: CASGGLAALDTQYF. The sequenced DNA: TGTGCCAGTGGGGGACTAGCGGCCTTGGATACGCAGTATTTT.